This T cell receptor (beta chain) was sequenced during a study of CD8+CD57+ T cells in acquired aplastic anemia. Genomic DNA was employed as the template in profiling TCR beta VDJ and CDR3. TCRdb re-analysed the reads in MiXCR, keeping a single row per CDR3 protein. The sample has just over 450,000 distinct CDR3 sequences; around 32% are singletons. The CDR3 runs to 15 residues. The ends were cut back, 7 bases at V and 1 base at J, with 11 bases in the middle. CD8+CD57+ cell expansion had been shown by flow cytometry in patients chosen for sequencing. V usage is TRBV12-3 or TRBV12-4 and J usage is TRBJ2-6; no clear D gene. What was sequenced was sorted CD4+, CD8+, or CD8+CD57+ T cells (not recorded which) from PBMCs. The TCR sequence derives from a human donor with aplastic anemia. CDR3 coding DNA: TGTGCCAGCACAAACTCGAGGTCTGGGGCCAACGTCCTGACTTTC. It codes for CASTNSRSGANVLTF.